Detailed here is one T cell receptor beta chain. Source study methods: For nucleated cells, counts were estimated from reference gene primer amplification. Assay: immunoSEQ multiplex PCR; the TCRdb copy retains only in-frame clones and omits some. That table furnishes V, J and clone size, whereas the DNA furnished D and trimming. This table has about 100,000 clones, about nine tenths appearing once. Trimming left V 1 base short and J 0 bases short, with 9 bases between. Germline V gives CDR1 MDHEN, CDR2 SYDVKM. This CDR3 spans 15 amino acids. The data were taken from a study of blood T cell repertoires in COVID-19. Study context: Italy, Spain and the United States were the sources of the convalescent and acute COVID-19 samples. PBMCs, B-cell-depleted T cells, or T cells provided the cDNA or gDNA that made up the material.

This sequence was found in a man in his fifties with acute or convalescent COVID-19. Sequencing was done on a sample of peripheral blood. The chain recombines TRBV28 with TRBJ1-1; D remains unclear. The chain's CDR3 is CASSLYREMNTEAFF. The CDR3 coding sequence is TGTGCCAGCAGTTTATATAGAGAGATGAACACTGAAGCTTTCTTT.